This T cell receptor beta chain was identified during a study of cytomegalovirus exposure and HLA in healthy donors. Whole-study context: An earlier analysis identified fewer than 130 million unique TCR beta sequences in about 179 million T cells.

Primers for the PCR totalled 60 Vbeta and 13 Jbeta. Method: immunoSEQ multiplex PCR; TCRdb's copy keeps in-frame clones and lacks some. The sample has 160,000 or so clones; approximately 80% are singletons. The CDR3 covers 16 residues. Trimming took off 8 bases at V and 6 bases at J, with 23 bases between the two ends. Germline V CDR1 and CDR2: SGHAT, FQNNGV. In the case of this clone: Its matching antigen is unknown.

Overall study findings and caveats: Researchers reported in a later analysis that a missense DCLRE1C variant was tied to TCR beta V- and J-gene trimming. About 87% or about 30% of the time was how often most TCR beta V segments were productive, according to an earlier analysis. It was reported in a later analysis that an Asian-associated ancestry cluster showed fewer N-insertions than the 666-donor mean.

The source material was PBMCs. V gene TRBV11-2 combines with J gene TRBJ1-5, with a possible D match to TRBD1 (5 bases). This receptor was obtained from a woman between 45 and 60 years old in good health and CMV-seronegative. The CDR3 loop reads CASGSTGGKMAQPQHF. DNA of the CDR3: TGTGCCAGCGGCTCCACCGGGGGGAAGATGGCTCAGCCCCAGCATTTT. Based on the CDR3 plus reference TRBV11-2 and TRBJ1-5, the full variable domain is EAGVAQSPRYKIIEKRQSVAFWCNPISGHATLYWYQQILGQGPKLLIQFQNNGVVDDSQLPKDRFSAERLKGVDSTLKIQPAKLEDSAVYLCASGSTGGKMAQPQHFGDGTRLSIL.